The 18 T cell receptor beta chains given below trace back to one sample, sequenced in a study of beta chain features in type 1 diabetes (dated by TCRdb to 2016 to 2019). Receptor amplification or capture employed the immunoSEQ multiplex PCR assay. The High Capacity cDNA Reverse Transcription Kit was used to reverse transcribe all of the isolated RNA, meaning that expressed TCRB transcripts were what got sequenced. TCRdb stores this immuneACCESS table with in-frame sequences only. Part of the clones is absent; in the studies checked, under half of the shortfall reflects unresolved V genes, and no reason is known for the rest. Here the sample has 900,000 or so clones; around a sixth occur a single time. 0.023% of the sample rests with the top ten. Source material: naive CD4+ T cells from blood. The sample's cell subset or site label is to be understood as: true naive CD4+ T cells. The origin of the receptors is a woman under 30 in good health.

This clone was recorded only once. The genes are TRBV6-4 and TRBJ1-1; D unclear. Per the germline V gene, CDR1 is MRHNA and CDR2 is SNTAGT. V was clipped by 8 bases and J by 5 bases, with 15 bases between them. The CDR3 consists of 13 residues. The CDR3 protein is CASSLEAGTEAFF. The CDR3 DNA sequence: TGTGCCAGCTCCCTCGAGGCGGGGACTGAAGCTTTCTTT.

There are a few counts of this clone. The rearrangement joins TRBV5-4 to TRBJ2-3, with 7 nucleotides matching TRBD2. Germline V gene lookup returns CDR1 SGHNT and CDR2 YYREEE (reference sequence). The CDR3 is 18 amino acids. V shed 2 bases and J 4 bases; nucleotides not matched to a gene: 16. CDR3 DNA: TGTGCCAGCAGCTTCGGGACCCAGCCGGGACTAACACCAGATACGCAGTATTTT. Protein product: CASSFGTQPGLTPDTQYF.

The V call is TRBV29-1, the J call TRBJ1-1; TRBD1 is a possible D gene (5 bases). V was shortened by 7 bases and J by 0 bases, with 12 bases between the two germline ends. The CDR3 has 13 amino acids. CDR1 is SQVTM, CDR2 ANQGSEA, per germline. The CDR3 sequence is CSGGEHVNTEAFF. As DNA, the CDR3 is TGCAGCGGGGGGGAACATGTGAACACTGAAGCTTTCTTT.

V and J are TRBV15 and TRBJ2-1; D remains ambiguous. CDR3 length: 12 amino acids. The germline V gene has CDR1 LNHNV and CDR2 YYDKDF (reference sequence). The V end lost 2 bases, the J end lost 13 bases, and 12 bases lay between the germline ends. CDR3 sequence: CATSRPLLGQFF. DNA for the CDR3: TGTGCCACCAGCAGACCGCTTCTGGGACAGTTCTTC.

To note about this clone: Other DNA sequences in this specimen translate into the identical CDR3. The rearrangement links TRBV10-1 to TRBJ2-7; no definite D call. V shed 4 bases and J shed 3 bases, with 4 bases lying between them. Germline CDR1 is WNHNN and CDR2 is SYGVQD (reference sequence). The CDR3 is made up of 11 amino acids. The CDR3 sequence is CASSAGYEQYF. Written as DNA, the CDR3 is TGCGCCAGCAGTGCGGGCTACGAGCAGTACTTC.

This clone was recorded a few times. The chain links TRBV5-4 to TRBJ2-5, with TRBD2 matching 9 bases. The CDR3 covers 14 residues. Germline CDR1 and CDR2: SGHNT and YYREEE (reference sequence). V dropped 2 bases and J dropped 3; count of bases not matched to a gene: 2. CDR3 sequence reads: CASSFLAGEETQYF. DNA of the CDR3: TGTGCCAGCAGCTTTTTAGCGGGAGAAGAGACCCAGTACTTC.

This clone was observed a handful of times. The chain combines TRBV7-3 with TRBJ2-6; no clear D. This CDR3 has 15 residues. Germline V gene lookup returns CDR1 SGHTA and CDR2 FQGTGA. Trimming stripped 3 bases from V and 1 base from J, with 7 bases between. CDR3 coding DNA: TGTGCCAGCAGCTTTGCGATTTCTGGGGCCAACGTCCTGACTTTC. This sequence encodes CASSFAISGANVLTF.

The rearrangement uses TRBV7-8 and TRBJ2-2; 8 bases line up with TRBD2. J was trimmed by 7 bases and V by 4 bases; bases with no gene match: 14. CDR1 SGHVS and CDR2 FQNEAQ come from the germline V gene. The CDR3 totals 17 residues. The CDR3, as DNA: TGTGCCAGCAGCTCACCGGGACTAGGTTGGGGCCACGGGGAGCTGTTTTTT. As protein: CASSSPGLGWGHGELFF.

CDR3: CASKGQGAAYEQYF. As DNA, the CDR3 is TGCGCCAGCAAGGGACAGGGGGCTGCCTACGAGCAGTACTTC. The chain recombines TRBV5-1 with TRBJ2-7; 12 bases align to TRBD1. CDR3 size: 14 residues. CDR1 is SGHRS and CDR2 is YFSETQ in the germline V gene. V gave up 6 bases and J gave up 2 bases; unmatched junction bases: 3.

This clone was picked up many times. The chain employs TRBV14 and TRBJ2-7, with D possibly being TRBD1 (5 bases). The germline V gene has CDR1 SGHDN and CDR2 FVKESK. The CDR3 runs to 13 residues. V shed 4 bases and J shed 2 bases, with 9 bases lying between them. CDR3 DNA sequence: TGTGCCAGCAGCCGTGGGGCCGCCTACGAGCAGTACTTC. It encodes CASSRGAAYEQYF.

The J gene is TRBJ2-1, the V gene TRBV9, with 12 bases aligning to TRBD2. Germline trimming cut 4 bases from V and 9 bases from J; bases unmatched to any gene: 11. This CDR3 has 16 amino acids. Germline CDR1 reads SGDLS; CDR2 reads YYNGEE. DNA of the CDR3: TGTGCCAGCAGCATACAGACTAGCGGGAGCCTCCGTGAGCAGTTCTTC. It yields the protein CASSIQTSGSLREQFF.

The chain couples TRBV7-2 to TRBJ1-5; no clear D gene. Per the germline V gene, CDR1 is SGHTA and CDR2 is FQGNSA. V was trimmed by 4 bases and J by 7 bases, leaving 8 bases between them. This CDR3 spans 12 amino acids. The CDR3 is CASSYPGQPQHF. The CDR3 region has the DNA TGTGCCAGCAGCTACCCCGGGCAGCCCCAGCATTTT.

The rearrangement joins TRBV5-4 to TRBJ1-2, with D hard to call. Trimming shortened V by 5 bases and J by 0 bases, and 14 bases separated the two germline ends. Germline values: CDR1 SGHNT, CDR2 YYREEE (reference sequence). This CDR3 is 15 amino acids long. The CDR3 DNA reads as TGTGCCAGCAGTCGGGTGTTGGAAGCTAACTATGGCTACACCTTC. Protein: CASSRVLEANYGYTF.

The chain combines TRBV6-6 with TRBJ2-3; a possible D gene is TRBD2 (5 bases). V gave up 7 bases and J gave up 2 bases, with 13 bases separating them. CDR1 and CDR2 (germline): MNHNY, SVGAGI (reference sequence). CDR3 length: 14 amino acids. The CDR3 sequence is CASTPIRDTDTQYF. The CDR3 nucleotides read TGTGCCAGCACCCCGATTCGGGACACAGATACGCAGTATTTT.

Regarding this clone: Other nucleotide sequences from this sample produce the same CDR3. V usage is TRBV7-9 and J usage is TRBJ2-7; a weak D match, TRBD2 (6 bases). Trimming removed 3 bases at V and 7 bases at J, with 7 bases between. The germline V gene encodes CDR1 SEHNR and CDR2 FQNEAQ (reference sequence). This CDR3 contains 11 residues. The CDR3 loop is CASSFGSEQYF. CDR3 bases: TGTGCCAGCAGCTTCGGGAGTGAGCAGTACTTC. The full variable domain, rest sourced from reference TRBV7-9 and TRBJ2-7, is DTGVSQNPRHKITKRGQNVTFRCDPISEHNRLYWYRQTLGQGPEFLTYFQNEAQLEKSRLLSDRFSAERPKGSFSTLEIQRTEQGDSAMYLCASSFGSEQYFGPGTRLTVT.

This clone was seen a few times. This chain links TRBV29-1 with TRBJ2-3, with 8 bases that match TRBD2. V dropped 1 base and J dropped 8; count of bases not matched to a gene: 11. CDR1 and CDR2 from the germline V gene are SQVTM and ANQGSEA. CDR3 size: 15 residues. CDR3 DNA: TGCAGCGTTGAAGGGGGACTAGAGAAACCAGTTACGCAGTATTTT. Amino acids: CSVEGGLEKPVTQYF.

This clone has more than one count but fewer than ten. The chain carries TRBV9 and TRBJ2-1; 12 bases are shared with TRBD1. This CDR3 comprises 15 residues. Unmatched junction bases numbered 7, after V lost 4 bases and J lost 8 bases. Germline V lookup: CDR1 SGDLS, CDR2 YYNGEE. CDR3: CASSLRDRGLDEQFF. Here the CDR3 DNA reads TGTGCCAGCAGCCTCCGGGACAGGGGGCTGGATGAGCAGTTCTTC.

This clone was seen more than once but under ten times. The chain couples TRBV7-8 to TRBJ1-1; no clear D. The germline V gene has CDR1 SGHVS and CDR2 FQNEAQ. Between the trimmed V and J ends, which lost 1 base and 3 bases, there was a span of 9 bases. This CDR3 is built from 14 residues. The CDR3 DNA reads TGTGCCAGCAGCTTAGGAAGAACCGACACTGAAGCTTTCTTT. It encodes CASSLGRTDTEAFF.